These 30 T cell receptor beta chains came from one sample sequenced in a study of response to subunit inactivated influenza vaccine. One entry per CDR3 protein, called by TCRdb with MiXCR from the RT-PCR reads. The sample lists fewer than 800,000 distinct CDR3 sequences, about a sixth occurring once. The sequences come from PBMCs from blood, collected approximately 12 days after vaccination. The receptors originated from a man aged 50 to 60 who received an inactivated influenza vaccine.

This clonotype has only a few counts. This chain links TRBV10-3 with TRBJ1-3; 7 bases map to TRBD1. There are 16 residues in the CDR3. Germline V gene data show CDR1 as ENHRY and CDR2 as SYGVKD. V was clipped by 3 bases and J by 2 bases; unmatched bases: 7. CDR3: CAISDPAGGTGNTIYF. The CDR3 nucleotides read TGTGCCATCAGTGACCCGGCAGGGGGGACTGGAAACACCATATATTTT.

This sequence joins TRBV5-1 and TRBJ2-5, with D possibly being TRBD1 or TRBD2 (6 bases each). In germline, CDR1 is SGHRS, CDR2 YFSETQ. V shed 0 bases and J shed 1 base, with 13 bases lying between them. There are 16 residues in the CDR3. Written as DNA, the CDR3 is TGCGCCAGCAGCTTGGTTGGCGGGGACATCCAAGAGACCCAGTACTTC. Translated: CASSLVGGDIQETQYF.

About this clonotype: A single base separates this from a much larger clone, so it may be a read error. The V and J genes are TRBV5-1 and TRBJ2-1; 10 bases map to TRBD1. CDR1 is SGHRS and CDR2 is YFSETQ in the germline V gene. V lost 5 bases to trimming and J lost 5 bases; unmatched junction nucleotides: 10. CDR3 length equals 16 residues. For the CDR3, the DNA is TGCGCCAGCAGATGGACCGGGACAGGGGCAAACAATGAGCAGTTCTTC. Translated: CASRWTGTGANNEQFF.

This clonotype was recorded a few times. The chain links TRBV5-1 to TRBJ2-3, with D possibly matching TRBD2 (6 bases). Germline loops: CDR1 SGHRS, CDR2 YFSETQ. This CDR3 is 15 amino acids long. Trimming removed 4 bases at V and 0 bases at J, with 12 bases between. CDR3 nucleotides: TGCGCCAGCAGCCGGCGGGATACTAGCACAGATACGCAGTATTTT. Translating it yields CASSRRDTSTDTQYF. Combining the CDR3 with reference TRBV5-1 and TRBJ2-3 gives the whole variable domain KAGVTQTPRYLIKTRGQQVTLSCSPISGHRSVSWYQQTPGQGLQFLFEYFSETQRNKGNFPGRFSGRQFSNSRSEMNVSTLELGDSALYLCASSRRDTSTDTQYFGPGTRLTVL.

The chain employs TRBV6-1 and TRBJ1-1, with 10 nucleotides matching TRBD1. The ends lost 6 bases at V and 10 bases at J; junction bases unmatched: 17. The CDR3 consists of 16 residues. From germline, CDR1 is MNHNS and CDR2 SASEGT. CDR3 in amino acids: CASSLKPGQGWKVAFF. The CDR3 DNA follows: TGTGCCAGCAGCCTCAAACCGGGACAGGGGTGGAAAGTAGCTTTCTTT.

V usage is TRBV20-1 and J usage is TRBJ1-4; 7 bases map to TRBD1. The length of the CDR3 is 14 residues. The germline V gene encodes CDR1 DFQATT and CDR2 SNEGSKA (reference sequence). The junction had 6 bases not matched to a gene; V was cut back by 0 bases and J by 8 bases. DNA for the CDR3: TGCAGTGCTAGAGATTTGGCAGGGGGAGAAAAACTGTTTTTT. The encoded protein is CSARDLAGGEKLFF.

This clonotype was recorded at least ten times. The gene calls are TRBV12-3 or TRBV12-4 and TRBJ2-3, with 7 bases that match TRBD2. V lost 1 base to trimming and J lost 3 bases; unmatched junction nucleotides: 10. This CDR3 region has 17 residues. CDR3: CASSLDSGAGITDTQYF. DNA for the CDR3: TGTGCCAGCAGTTTAGATTCAGGAGCGGGGATAACAGATACGCAGTATTTT.

The V call is TRBV28, the J call TRBJ2-3; D is unclear. The CDR3 contains 15 residues. Trimming took off 3 bases at V and 1 base at J, with 11 bases between the two ends. Germline loops: CDR1 MDHEN, CDR2 SYDVKM. This CDR3 is CASSFRPWCTDTQYF. In nucleotides, the CDR3 is TGTGCCAGCAGTTTTCGCCCTTGGTGCACAGATACGCAGTATTTT.

This clonotype has more than one count but fewer than ten. This chain links TRBV6-2 or TRBV6-3 with TRBJ2-6; D remains unclear. The V end was cut by 5 bases, the J end by 0 bases, with 5 bases between. The CDR3 is 14 residues long. Looked up from germline, CDR1 is MNHEY and CDR2 is SVGEGT. CDR3 in DNA: TGTGCCAGCAGTAAGGGCTCTGGGGCCAACGTCCTGACTTTC. Protein product: CASSKGSGANVLTF.

This clonotype appeared a few times. The gene calls are TRBV9 and TRBJ2-5; D unclear. There are 15 residues in the CDR3. V was shortened by 2 bases and J by 2 bases, with 13 bases between the two germline ends. Germline CDR1 is SGDLS and CDR2 is YYNGEE. CDR3 protein: CASSVGKGNQETQYF. In nucleotides, the CDR3 is TGTGCCAGCAGCGTTGGAAAGGGTAATCAAGAGACCCAGTACTTC.

The J gene is TRBJ1-3, the V gene TRBV18; D is uncertain. V lost 3 bases and J 2 bases, leaving 14 bases between the germline ends. Germline CDR1 is KGHSH and CDR2 is LQKENI. This CDR3 is built from 16 residues. The CDR3 loop is CASSPEMPVTGNTIYF. The CDR3 nucleotides are TGTGCCAGCTCACCGGAAATGCCCGTTACTGGAAACACCATATATTTT.

This clonotype came up many times. This chain uses TRBV29-1 with TRBJ2-2; D ambiguous. The CDR3 loop spans 11 amino acids. Germline lookup yields CDR1 SQVTM and CDR2 ANQGSEA. Trimming shortened V by 7 bases and J by 1 base, and 4 bases separated the two germline ends. CDR3 residues: CSAKNTGELFF. CDR3 nucleotides: TGCAGCGCTAAGAACACCGGGGAGCTGTTTTTT.

This clonotype was seen a handful of times. V is TRBV25-1 and J is TRBJ2-4, with D perhaps TRBD2 (7 bases). Germline V gene data show CDR1 as MGHDK and CDR2 as SYGVNS. Trimming stripped 4 bases from V and 7 bases from J, with 17 bases between. This CDR3 spans 15 amino acids. The CDR3 here is CASSAAAGAGNIQYF. In nucleotides, the CDR3 is TGTGCCAGCAGTGCAGCCGCGGGGGCGGGGAACATTCAGTACTTC.

The V gene is TRBV12-3 or TRBV12-4, the J gene TRBJ1-3; the D gene is possibly TRBD1 (6 bases). The germline V and J ends were trimmed by 8 bases and 3 bases, with 14 bases remaining between them. This CDR3 has 14 amino acids. The CDR3 DNA follows: TGTGCCAGCGGGCAGGGGAAAGTTGGAAACACCATATATTTT. Protein product: CASGQGKVGNTIYF.

CDR3 nucleotide sequence: TGCGCCAGCAGCATGTACCAAGAGACCCAGTACTTC. It yields the protein CASSMYQETQYF. V is TRBV5-1 and J is TRBJ2-5; D remains unclear. CDR3 size: 12 residues. The ends were cut back, 4 bases at V and 0 bases at J, with 4 bases in the middle. Germline V gene data show CDR1 as SGHRS and CDR2 as YFSETQ.

The V call is TRBV5-1, the J call TRBJ2-7; D perhaps matches TRBD2 (6 bases). CDR1 SGHRS and CDR2 YFSETQ come from the germline V gene. V was clipped by 4 bases and J by 5 bases, with 19 bases between them. The CDR3 loop spans 15 amino acids. CDR3: CASSRGTDTLDEQYF. The CDR3 coding sequence is TGCGCCAGCAGCCGGGGGACGGATACACTTGACGAGCAGTACTTC.

This clonotype was detected only a few times. The chain has TRBV5-1 and TRBJ2-3; 11 bases are shared with TRBD2. Trimming cost V 2 bases and J 4 bases; bases outside gene matches: 6. Germline-derived CDR1 and CDR2 are SGHRS and YFSETQ. The CDR3 runs 16 residues. CDR3 residues: CASSLVAGGPADTQYF. CDR3 DNA: TGCGCCAGCAGCTTAGTAGCGGGGGGGCCCGCAGATACGCAGTATTTT.

The V gene is TRBV10-3, the J gene TRBJ2-5; 7 nucleotides agree with TRBD2. CDR3 length: 14 amino acids. With 10 bases clipped from V and 5 bases from J, the junction kept 13 bases outside the gene matches. The germline V gene encodes CDR1 ENHRY and CDR2 SYGVKD. Written as DNA, the CDR3 is TGTGCCACCAGAGGACTAGTCACTGTCGAGACCCAGTACTTC. Its protein product is CATRGLVTVETQYF.

There are a few counts of this clonotype. J is TRBJ2-1 and V is TRBV5-4, with unresolved D. V was pared by 0 bases and J by 9 bases, with 13 bases between. Germline CDR1 reads SGHNT; CDR2 reads YYREEE (reference sequence). CDR3 length: 14 amino acids. The CDR3 DNA reads TGTGCCAGCAGCTTGGGTAACAGAGCTTCTGAGCAGTTCTTC. It yields the protein CASSLGNRASEQFF.

The chain is built from TRBV5-5 and TRBJ2-2, with 9 bases identical to TRBD1. This CDR3 region has 13 residues. V was pared by 0 bases and J by 13 bases, with 4 bases of the junction left unmatched. Germline CDR1 SGHKS, CDR2 YYEKEE (reference sequence). CDR3 protein: CASSLGPGQGLFF. The CDR3 DNA is TGTGCCAGCAGCTTGGGACCGGGACAGGGGCTGTTTTTT.

This clonotype came up a few times. This sequence joins TRBV6-5 and TRBJ2-7; 11 positions agree with TRBD1. Germline V lookup: CDR1 MNHEY, CDR2 SVGAGI. The CDR3 is 16 residues long. The trim removed 4 bases at V and 2 bases at J, leaving 7 bases unmatched. The CDR3: CASSSIGDRGTYEQYF. The CDR3 nucleotides read TGTGCCAGCAGTTCCATCGGGGACAGGGGGACCTACGAGCAGTACTTC.

The chain carries TRBV29-1 and TRBJ2-3, with 7 bases matching TRBD2. Trimming at V came to 4 bases and at J to 0 bases, leaving 4 bases not matched to a gene. The CDR3 is 14 amino acids. CDR1 is SQVTM, CDR2 ANQGSEA, per germline. CDR3 coding DNA: TGCAGCGTTGCTAGCGGAGTTAGCACAGATACGCAGTATTTT. Translation: CSVASGVSTDTQYF.

This chain joins TRBV6-5 and TRBJ1-3, with 9 bases identical to TRBD1. CDR3 length equals 18 residues. The trim removed 0 bases at V and 2 bases at J, leaving 8 bases unmatched. The germline CDR1 and CDR2 sequences are MNHEY and SVGAGI. CDR3 region: CASSYSPYWTGAGNTIYF. The CDR3 bases are TGTGCCAGCAGTTACTCACCCTACTGGACAGGGGCTGGAAACACCATATATTTT.

This chain uses TRBV3-1 with TRBJ1-6; no definite D call. V was cut by 4 bases and J by 8 bases, with 15 bases left in between. From germline, CDR1 is LGHDT and CDR2 YNNKEL (reference sequence). This CDR3 is 15 amino acids long. For the CDR3, the DNA is TGTGCCAGCAGCCCGAGGACGGACGGACATTCACCCCTCCACTTT. Protein sequence: CASSPRTDGHSPLHF.

This clonotype was seen at least ten times. The rearrangement uses TRBV2 and TRBJ2-3; 10 bases map to TRBD2. The length of the CDR3 is 15 residues. CDR1 SNHLY and CDR2 FYNNEI come from the germline V gene. J gave up 4 bases and V 6 bases, and 7 bases lay outside the gene matches. The CDR3, as DNA: TGTGCCAGCAGCGGGGGGACTAGCGTCGCAGATACGCAGTATTTT. It translates to CASSGGTSVADTQYF.

CDR3 in amino acids: CASSQPRGIKVYEQYF. The CDR3 nucleotides are TGTGCCAGCAGCCAGCCCAGGGGGATTAAAGTCTACGAGCAGTACTTC. This chain links TRBV2 with TRBJ2-7; TRBD1 matches at 7 bases. Germline CDR1 SNHLY, CDR2 FYNNEI. The trim removed 6 bases at V and 3 bases at J, leaving 14 bases unmatched. The CDR3 length is 16 residues.

This CDR3 is CASSLSGPTYGYTF. For the CDR3, the DNA is TGTGCCAGCAGTCTCTCCGGGCCAACCTATGGCTACACCTTC. V gene TRBV5-6 combines with J gene TRBJ1-2; D gene ambiguous. Germline assignment: CDR1 SGHDT and CDR2 YYEEEE. Trimming took off 5 bases at V and 4 bases at J, with 15 bases between the two ends. The CDR3 has 14 residues.

This clonotype was counted only a few times. The V call is TRBV27, the J call TRBJ2-1, with TRBD2 identical over 7 bases. J was trimmed by 10 bases and V by 6 bases; bases with no gene match: 12. Germline V lookup: CDR1 MNHEY, CDR2 SMNVEV (reference sequence). The CDR3 loop spans 14 amino acids. CDR3 sequence (DNA): TGTGCCAGCAGGAGGGGCGGGGGACTGGGGGAGCAGTTCTTC. Translating gives CASRRGGGLGEQFF.

This chain uses TRBV10-3 with TRBJ2-2; D is perhaps TRBD2 (5 bases). CDR3 size: 13 residues. The germline V gene encodes CDR1 ENHRY and CDR2 SYGVKD. The V gene lost 6 bases and the J gene lost 1 base, with 6 bases spanning the gap. The CDR3 here is CAISSGNTGELFF. The CDR3 coding sequence is TGTGCCATCAGCAGCGGGAACACCGGGGAGCTGTTTTTT.

This clonotype appeared a few times. The CDR3 nucleotides are TGCGCCAGCAGCTTTTCTCCACCGAGGACTAGCGGAGACCCGAATCCCTACGAGCAGTACTTC. Amino acids: CASSFSPPRTSGDPNPYEQYF. The rearrangement uses TRBV5-1 and TRBJ2-7; 10 nucleotides line up with TRBD2. Germline V CDR1 and CDR2: SGHRS, YFSETQ. The CDR3 length is 21 residues. V lost 2 bases, J lost 2 bases, and 22 bases stayed unmatched.